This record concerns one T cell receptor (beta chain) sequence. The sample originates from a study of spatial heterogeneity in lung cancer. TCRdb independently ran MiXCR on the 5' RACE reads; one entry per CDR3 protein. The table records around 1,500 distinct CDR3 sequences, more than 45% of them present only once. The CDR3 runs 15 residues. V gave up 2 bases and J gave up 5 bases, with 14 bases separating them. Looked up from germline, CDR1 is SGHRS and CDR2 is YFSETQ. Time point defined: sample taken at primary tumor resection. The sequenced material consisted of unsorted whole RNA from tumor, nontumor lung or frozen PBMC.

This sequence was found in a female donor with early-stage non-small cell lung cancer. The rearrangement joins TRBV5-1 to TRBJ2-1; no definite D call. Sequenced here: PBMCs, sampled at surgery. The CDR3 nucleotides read TGCGCCAGCAGCTTTGGGAACCCCGAGAACAATGAGCAGTTCTTC. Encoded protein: CASSFGNPENNEQFF.